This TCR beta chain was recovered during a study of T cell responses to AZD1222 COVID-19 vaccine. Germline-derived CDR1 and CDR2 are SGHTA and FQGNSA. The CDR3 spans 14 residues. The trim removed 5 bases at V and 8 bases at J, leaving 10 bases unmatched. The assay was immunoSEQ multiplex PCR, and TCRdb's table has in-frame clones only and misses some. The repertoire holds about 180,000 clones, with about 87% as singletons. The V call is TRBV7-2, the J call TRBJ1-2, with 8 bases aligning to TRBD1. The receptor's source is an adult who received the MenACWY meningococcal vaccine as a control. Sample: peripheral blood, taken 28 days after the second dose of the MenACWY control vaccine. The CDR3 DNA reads TGTGCCAGCAGCCTAGTTACAGGGGGTAACGGCTACACCTTC. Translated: CASSLVTGGNGYTF.